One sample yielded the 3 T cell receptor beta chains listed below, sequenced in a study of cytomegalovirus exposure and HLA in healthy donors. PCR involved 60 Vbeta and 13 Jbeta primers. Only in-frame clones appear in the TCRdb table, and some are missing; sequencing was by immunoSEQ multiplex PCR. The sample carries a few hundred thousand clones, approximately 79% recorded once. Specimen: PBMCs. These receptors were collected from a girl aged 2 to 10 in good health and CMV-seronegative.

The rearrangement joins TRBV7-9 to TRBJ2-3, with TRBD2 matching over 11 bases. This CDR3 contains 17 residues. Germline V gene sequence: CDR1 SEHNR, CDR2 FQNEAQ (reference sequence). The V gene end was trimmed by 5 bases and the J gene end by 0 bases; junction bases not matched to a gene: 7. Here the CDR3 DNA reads TGTGCCAGCAGCCCCGTGGGACTAGCGGCTAGCACAGATACGCAGTATTTT. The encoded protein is CASSPVGLAASTDTQYF.

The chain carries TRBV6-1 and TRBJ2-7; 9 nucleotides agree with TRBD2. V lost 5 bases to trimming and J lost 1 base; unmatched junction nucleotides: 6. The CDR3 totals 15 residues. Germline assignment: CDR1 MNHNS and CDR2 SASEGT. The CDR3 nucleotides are TGTGCCAGCAGTCGGACTAGCGACTTTTCCTACGAGCAGTACTTC. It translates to CASSRTSDFSYEQYF.

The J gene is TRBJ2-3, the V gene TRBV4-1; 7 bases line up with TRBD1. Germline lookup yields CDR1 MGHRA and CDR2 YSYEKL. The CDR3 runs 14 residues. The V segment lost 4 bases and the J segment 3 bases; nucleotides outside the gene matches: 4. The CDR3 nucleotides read TGCGCCAGCAGCCCGAGACAGGGAACAGATACGCAGTATTTT. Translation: CASSPRQGTDTQYF.